These 22 T cell receptor beta chains were all obtained from the same sample, sequenced in a study of OX40 agonist ivuxolimab in advanced cancers. Sequenced by immunoSEQ multiplex PCR; TCRdb stores in-frame clones only, minus some. The sample lists around 15,000 clones, around 82% occurring once. Sequencing was performed on CD4+ or CD8+ T cells sorted from blood, taken in a trial of the OX40 agonist ivuxolimab. The receptor set was obtained from an adult with an advanced solid tumor such as melanoma, head and neck, liver or kidney cancer.

This chain uses TRBV7-9 with TRBJ1-1, with 8 nucleotides matching TRBD1. Germline values: CDR1 SEHNR, CDR2 FQNEAQ (reference sequence). This CDR3 spans 17 amino acids. Trimming took 1 base from V and 3 from J; bases not matched to a gene: 10. The CDR3 is CASSLGRTGNVDTEAFF. DNA of the CDR3: TGTGCCAGCAGCTTAGGGCGGACAGGGAACGTTGACACTGAAGCTTTCTTT.

The chain couples TRBV4-1 to TRBJ1-1; 12 nucleotides align to TRBD1. After removal of 6 bases from V and 6 bases from J, the junction contained 8 bases not matched to a gene. Germline V gene lookup returns CDR1 MGHRA and CDR2 YSYEKL. This CDR3 is 15 amino acids long. The CDR3 DNA sequence: TGCGCCAGCAGGCGGGAGGGACAGGGGGCGTCTGAAGCTTTCTTT. It translates to CASRREGQGASEAFF.

The rearrangement links TRBV28 to TRBJ2-7; 7 bases fit TRBD1. The CDR3 sequence is 13 residues long. Per the germline V gene, CDR1 is MDHEN and CDR2 is SYDVKM. Trimming at V came to 5 bases and at J to 3 bases, leaving 4 bases not matched to a gene. Written as DNA, the CDR3 is TGTGCCAGCAGTCCAGGGGGAAACTACGAGCAGTACTTC. This encodes CASSPGGNYEQYF.

This chain links TRBV25-1 with TRBJ2-3, with TRBD2 identical over 7 bases. Germline CDR1 is MGHDK and CDR2 is SYGVNS. CDR3 length: 15 amino acids. Trimming took 4 bases from V and 4 from J; bases not matched to a gene: 8. CDR3 nucleotides: TGTGCCAGCAGTGCCGGCGGCGGGAGAGCAGATACGCAGTATTTT. As protein: CASSAGGGRADTQYF.

This clone appeared a single time. The chain links TRBV18 to TRBJ1-1; D is undetermined. The germline V gene encodes CDR1 KGHSH and CDR2 LQKENI. The CDR3 runs 12 residues. V was cut by 3 bases and J by 4 bases, with 6 bases left in between. The CDR3 spells CASSPGTTEAFF. The CDR3 nucleotides read TGTGCCAGCTCACCGGGAACCACTGAAGCTTTCTTT.

This clone was seen a single time. The chain combines TRBV28 with TRBJ1-5; D uncertain. This CDR3 is 16 amino acids long. The V gene lost 2 bases and the J gene lost 4 bases, with 15 bases spanning the gap. Germline CDR1 MDHEN, CDR2 SYDVKM. The CDR3 loop reads CASSLGWGSLNQPQHF. The CDR3 DNA is TGTGCCAGCAGTTTAGGCTGGGGTTCCCTAAATCAGCCCCAGCATTTT. Together with reference TRBV28 and TRBJ1-5, the CDR3 gives the full variable domain: DVKVTQSSRYLVKRTGEKVFLECVQDMDHENMFWYRQDPGLGLRLIYFSYDVKMKEKGDIPEGYSVSREKKERFSLILESASTNQTSMYLCASSLGWGSLNQPQHFGDGTRLSIL.

The genes are TRBV9 and TRBJ1-1; TRBD1 might be the D (5 bases). Germline V gives CDR1 SGDLS, CDR2 YYNGEE. Trimming shortened V by 6 bases and J by 2 bases, and 14 bases separated the two germline ends. This CDR3 contains 14 residues. The CDR3 sequence is CASTEWGGNTEAFF. DNA of the CDR3: TGTGCCAGCACCGAATGGGGCGGTAACACTGAAGCTTTCTTT.

This clone was picked up a small number of times. The chain joins TRBV5-1 to TRBJ2-5, with 8 bases identical to TRBD1. The CDR3 length is 14 residues. Germline CDR1 reads SGHRS; CDR2 reads YFSETQ. V lost 5 bases and J lost 1; bases outside the gene matches: 4. The CDR3 sequence: CASRPGTGQETQYF. For the CDR3, the DNA is TGCGCCAGCAGACCCGGGACAGGCCAAGAGACCCAGTACTTC. The full variable domain, in which reference TRBV5-1 and TRBJ2-5 provide the parts outside the CDR3, is KAGVTQTPRYLIKTRGQQVTLSCSPISGHRSVSWYQQTPGQGLQFLFEYFSETQRNKGNFPGRFSGRQFSNSRSEMNVSTLELGDSALYLCASRPGTGQETQYFGPGTRLLVL.

By share of the sample, this clone is medium-sized (0.01 to 0.1%). The chain uses TRBV7-9 and TRBJ2-7, with a weak D call TRBD2 (5 bases). V shed 0 bases and J shed 1 base, with 7 bases lying between them. The germline CDR1 and CDR2 sequences are SEHNR and FQNEAQ (reference sequence). There are 14 residues in the CDR3. The CDR3 nucleotides are TGTGCCAGCAGCTTAGCCACGGGGTCCTACGAGCAGTACTTC. This codes for CASSLATGSYEQYF. Together with reference TRBV7-9 and TRBJ2-7, the CDR3 gives the full variable domain: DTGVSQNPRHKITKRGQNVTFRCDPISEHNRLYWYRQTLGQGPEFLTYFQNEAQLEKSRLLSDRFSAERPKGSFSTLEIQRTEQGDSAMYLCASSLATGSYEQYFGPGTRLTVT.

Worth noting for this clone: Other DNA sequences in the same sample also yield this CDR3. The chain employs TRBV27 and TRBJ1-1; 11 bases fit TRBD1. The V gene's germline CDR1 is MNHEY and CDR2 SMNVEV (reference sequence). J lost 5 bases, V lost 3 bases, and 11 bases had no gene match. This CDR3 is 17 amino acids long. The CDR3 region is CASSFIGQGARHTEAFF. The CDR3 DNA follows: TGTGCCAGCAGTTTCATCGGACAGGGGGCGCGCCATACTGAAGCTTTCTTT.

The chain has TRBV2 and TRBJ2-5, with D unclear. CDR1 SNHLY and CDR2 FYNNEI come from the germline V gene. Trimming took off 6 bases at V and 5 bases at J, with 7 bases between the two ends. There are 11 residues in the CDR3. The CDR3 sequence is CASRVQETQYF. CDR3 DNA: TGTGCCAGCAGGGTGCAGGAGACCCAGTACTTC.

Only a few counts were recorded for this clone. The CDR3 loop is CASSERDAGRYETQYF. CDR3 nucleotide sequence: TGTGCCAGCAGTGAAAGGGACGCAGGGCGATACGAGACCCAGTACTTC. V and J are TRBV25-1 and TRBJ2-5; the D call may be TRBD1 or TRBD2 (5 bases each). The germline V gene has CDR1 MGHDK and CDR2 SYGVNS. The CDR3 sequence is 16 residues long. V shed 2 bases and J shed 5 bases, with 18 bases lying between them.

The V and J genes are TRBV2 and TRBJ1-6; 7 nucleotides match TRBD1. CDR1 and CDR2 from the germline V gene are SNHLY and FYNNEI. V shed 6 bases and J 8 bases; nucleotides not matched to a gene: 7. This CDR3 contains 14 residues. The CDR3 sequence is CASSRDRGDSPLHF. DNA for the CDR3: TGTGCCAGCAGCCGGGACAGAGGGGATTCACCCCTCCACTTT.

This clone has more than one count but fewer than ten. This same CDR3 is encoded by further DNA sequences in the sample. The rearrangement joins TRBV28 to TRBJ2-5; the match to TRBD2 covers 7 bases. V shed 2 bases, J shed 4 bases, and the junction held 1 base outside the gene matches. This CDR3 has 13 amino acids. The V gene's germline CDR1 is MDHEN and CDR2 SYDVKM. The CDR3 region is CASSLASGETQYF. The CDR3 bases are TGTGCCAGCAGTTTAGCTAGCGGAGAGACCCAGTACTTC. Based on the CDR3 plus reference TRBV28 and TRBJ2-5, the full variable domain is DVKVTQSSRYLVKRTGEKVFLECVQDMDHENMFWYRQDPGLGLRLIYFSYDVKMKEKGDIPEGYSVSREKKERFSLILESASTNQTSMYLCASSLASGETQYFGPGTRLLVL.

The gene calls are TRBV21-1 and TRBJ2-5; TRBD2, as called in the table, went unchecked against the DNA. TRBV21-1 is assigned pseudogene status. The CDR3 contains 16 residues. DNA of the CDR3: TGTGCCAGCAGCAAAGTCGTCCCCCGGGGAAAAGAGACCCAGTACTTC. Translating it yields CASSKVVPRGKETQYF.

V gene TRBV9 combines with J gene TRBJ1-4, with D unclear. Looked up from germline, CDR1 is SGDLS and CDR2 is YYNGEE. The length of the CDR3 is 15 residues. V was cut by 0 bases and J by 9 bases, with 15 bases left in between. CDR3 protein: CASSVDPLVGKKLFF. As DNA, the CDR3 is TGTGCCAGCAGCGTAGATCCGCTCGTGGGAAAAAAACTGTTTTTT.

V and J are TRBV2 and TRBJ2-5; tentative D call: TRBD2 (6 bases). Trimming removed 0 bases from V and 5 bases from J, with 13 bases in between. This CDR3 contains 15 residues. Per the germline V gene, CDR1 is SNHLY and CDR2 is FYNNEI. The DNA of the CDR3 is TGTGCCAGCAGTGAAGCGACGGGAGTGAGGGAGACCCAGTACTTC. Translated: CASSEATGVRETQYF.

Written as DNA, the CDR3 is TGTGCCAGCAGCAGAGCGGGAGGGCCGAGCGGGGAGCTGTTTTTT. Translation: CASSRAGGPSGELFF. The rearrangement links TRBV27 to TRBJ2-2; 10 bases are a match to TRBD2. This CDR3 contains 15 residues. The trim removed 6 bases at V and 7 bases at J, leaving 8 bases unmatched. CDR1 and CDR2 (germline): MNHEY, SMNVEV (reference sequence).

The V gene is TRBV7-3, the J gene TRBJ2-7; no reliable D call. Trimming took 2 bases from V and 2 from J, leaving 7 bases between them. Germline lookup yields CDR1 SGHTA and CDR2 FQGTGA. CDR3 length: 13 residues. CDR3 nucleotides: TGTGCCAGCAGCTTAGACGCAGCCTACGAGCAGTACTTC. Protein: CASSLDAAYEQYF. Full variable domain (outside the CDR3, taken from reference TRBV7-3 and TRBJ2-7): GAGVSQTPSNKVTEKGKYVELRCDPISGHTALYWYRQSLGQGPEFLIYFQGTGAADDSGLPNDRFFAVRPEGSVSTLKIQRTERGDSAVYLCASSLDAAYEQYFGPGTRLTVT.

This CDR3 is CASSSRGYEQFF. The CDR3 DNA reads as TGTGCCAGCAGCTCCAGAGGATACGAGCAGTTCTTC. The J gene is TRBJ2-1, the V gene TRBV7-2, with D hard to call. The CDR3 is made up of 12 amino acids. Germline V CDR1 and CDR2: SGHTA, FQGNSA. V shed 4 bases and J shed 10 bases, with 11 bases lying between them.

This chain connects TRBV4-3 to TRBJ2-5; D is possibly TRBD1 (6 bases). The J call is in doubt because the DNA end fits TRBJ2-7 better. Germline CDR1 is LGHNA and CDR2 is YSLEER. The CDR3 runs to 15 residues. Written as DNA, the CDR3 is TGCGCCAGCAGCCAAGGACAGGACCTTCCCTACGAGCAGTACTTC. Translated, it gives CASSQGQDLPYEQYF.

The chain combines TRBV7-9 with TRBJ2-5; perhaps TRBD2 as D (5 bases). The CDR3 is made up of 14 amino acids. Trimming removed 4 bases at V and 0 bases at J, with 9 bases between. Germline V CDR1 and CDR2: SEHNR, FQNEAQ (reference sequence). The CDR3 nucleotides are TGTGCCAGCAGCTCTGGACTGAACCAAGAGACCCAGTACTTC. This translates into CASSSGLNQETQYF. Filled out from reference TRBV7-9 and TRBJ2-5, the complete variable domain reads DTGVSQNPRHKITKRGQNVTFRCDPISEHNRLYWYRQTLGQGPEFLTYFQNEAQLEKSRLLSDRFSAERPKGSFSTLEIQRTEQGDSAMYLCASSSGLNQETQYFGPGTRLLVL.